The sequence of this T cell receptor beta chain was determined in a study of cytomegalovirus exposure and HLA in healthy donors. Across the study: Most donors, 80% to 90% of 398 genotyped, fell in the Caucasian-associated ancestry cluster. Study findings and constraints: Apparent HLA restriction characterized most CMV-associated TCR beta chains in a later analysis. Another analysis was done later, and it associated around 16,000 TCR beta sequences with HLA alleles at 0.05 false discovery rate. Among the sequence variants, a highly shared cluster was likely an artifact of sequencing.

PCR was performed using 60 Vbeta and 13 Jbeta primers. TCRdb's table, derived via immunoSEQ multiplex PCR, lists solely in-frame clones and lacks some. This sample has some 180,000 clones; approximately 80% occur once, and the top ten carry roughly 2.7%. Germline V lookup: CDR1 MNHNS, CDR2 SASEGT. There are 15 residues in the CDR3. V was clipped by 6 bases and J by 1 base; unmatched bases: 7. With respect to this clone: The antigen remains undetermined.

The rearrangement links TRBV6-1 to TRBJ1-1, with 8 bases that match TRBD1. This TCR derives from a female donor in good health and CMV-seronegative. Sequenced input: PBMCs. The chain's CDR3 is CASSPRGLKNTEAFF. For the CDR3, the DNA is TGTGCCAGCAGCCCCAGGGGGCTCAAGAACACTGAAGCTTTCTTT.